Listed below are T cell receptor beta chains from one sample, sequenced in a study of OX40 agonist ivuxolimab in advanced cancers. Produced via immunoSEQ multiplex PCR; TCRdb's table is partial and in-frame only. The table lists tens of thousands of clones, around 80% of them singletons. The specimen comprised CD4+ or CD8+ T cells sorted from blood, sampled in a trial of the OX40 agonist ivuxolimab. The receptors were sampled from an adult with an advanced solid tumor such as melanoma, head and neck, liver or kidney cancer. Each CDR3 is given with its conserved first and last residue. D genes are given only for firm matches.

>TRBJ2-3|TRBV5-1|TRBD1
TGCGCCAGCAGTTTGGGACAGGGGGCGCGGAGGACAGATACGCAGTATTTT
CASSLGQGARRTDTQYF
>TRBJ1-4|TRBV18|-
TGTGCCAGCTCACCACCGGGGTTGGACGAAAAACTGTTTTTT
CASSPPGLDEKLFF
>TRBJ1-6|TRBV9|-
TGTGCCAGCAGCGTAGTCGGCAATTCACCCCTCCACTTT
CASSVVGNSPLHF
>TRBJ1-1|TRBV30|TRBD1
TGTGCCTGGTGTAGACAGGGGGCGAATGAAGCTTTCTTT
CAWCRQGANEAFF
>TRBJ1-4|TRBV19|TRBD1
TGTGCCAGTAGTTTGACTGACAGGGCAAATGAAAAACTGTTTTTT
CASSLTDRANEKLFF
>TRBJ2-1|TRBV27|-
TGTGCCAGCACAGGGACTTCCTACAATGAGCAGTTCTTC
CASTGTSYNEQFF
>TRBJ1-5|TRBV30|-
TGTGCCTGGAGTGTAGGGTGGGATCAGCCCCAGCATTTT
CAWSVGWDQPQHF
>TRBJ2-3|TRBV18|TRBD2
TGTGCCAGCTCACCGGGACTAGCGGGAGTAGATACGCAGTATTTT
CASSPGLAGVDTQYF
>TRBJ1-2|TRBV7-2|-
TGTGCCAGCAGCTTAGTGCGGGGGGACTATGGCTACACCTTC
CASSLVRGDYGYTF
>TRBJ2-1|TRBV28|TRBD2
TGTGCCAGCTCCCTAGGGGCTAGCGGGGGGGATGAGCAGTTCTTC
CASSLGASGGDEQFF
>TRBJ1-4|TRBV30|-
TGTGCCTGGACCCACGGGACGGATGAAAAACTGTTTTTT
CAWTHGTDEKLFF
>TRBJ1-1|TRBV6-1|TRBD1
TGTGCCAGCAGAGAGGCGGGACAGGGCTACACTGAAGCTTTCTTT
CASREAGQGYTEAFF
>TRBJ1-4|TRBV28|-
TGTGCCAGCAGTCGCGGCCCTGACAGAGGAAAACTGTTTTTT
CASSRGPDRGKLFF
>TRBJ1-1|TRBV6-4|-
TGTGCCAGCAGTCTCGACAGGAACACTGAAGCTTTCTTT
CASSLDRNTEAFF
>TRBJ2-3|TRBV28|-
TGTGCCAGCAGTGACCTGGGACACGACACAGATACGCAGTATTTT
CASSDLGHDTDTQYF
>TRBJ1-1|TRBV5-1|-
TGCGCCAGCAGCTTGCAGGCCATGAACACTGAAGCTTTCTTT
CASSLQAMNTEAFF
>TRBJ2-2|TRBV6-1|TRBD1
TGTGCCAGCAGTGAAGGGACAGGGGGCACCGGGGAGCTGTTTTTT
CASSEGTGGTGELFF
>TRBJ2-2|TRBV4-1|-
TGCGCCAGCAGCCACAGGACACCCAACACCGGGGAGCTGTTTTTT
CASSHRTPNTGELFF
>TRBJ2-3|TRBV2|-
TGTGCCAGCAGGGGACGGACAAAAACAGATACGCAGTATTTT
CASRGRTKTDTQYF
>TRBJ1-6|TRBV4-2|-
TGTGCCAGCAGCCAAGAGATACCTCGAGGGGGGTACTCCTATAATTCACCCCTCCACTTT
CASSQEIPRGGYSYNSPLHF